This TCR beta chain was profiled in a study of shared clonotypes between healthy human individuals. CD4+ cells underwent separation, giving CD45RA+ naive and CD45RA-negative memory subsets. Produced via immunoSEQ multiplex PCR; TCRdb's table is partial and in-frame only. The profile shows over a million clones, around 74% of them singletons. The CDR3 extends over 13 amino acids. Germline CDR1 KGHSH, CDR2 LQKENI. Germline trimming cut 5 bases from V and 7 bases from J; bases unmatched to any gene: 2. The chain recombines TRBV18 with TRBJ1-6; 7 bases align to TRBD1. The sequence derives from a man younger than 35 in good health. The sequencing sample was made of memory CD4+ T cells sorted from blood. Subset meaning: CD45RA-negative fraction. CDR3 amino acids: CASSSGQNSPLHF. DNA for the CDR3: TGTGCCAGCTCATCGGGACAGAATTCACCCCTCCACTTT.